This passage covers 32 T cell receptor beta chains from one sample sequenced in a study of blood T cell repertoires in COVID-19. Sequencing used immunoSEQ multiplex PCR; TCRdb keeps in-frame clones, though not all of them. The data hold approximately 280,000 clones, with about 89% observed a single time. Sequences were obtained from peripheral blood. The origin of the receptors is a man aged 45-60 years with acute or convalescent COVID-19.

This chain links TRBV18 with TRBJ1-6; 8 positions match TRBD1. This CDR3 contains 15 residues. The V segment lost 4 bases and the J segment 10 bases; nucleotides outside the gene matches: 9. The germline V gene encodes CDR1 KGHSH and CDR2 LQKENI. The CDR3 spells CASSQDRGEVSPLHF. In DNA form, the CDR3 reads TGTGCCAGCTCACAAGACAGGGGTGAAGTCTCACCCCTCCACTTT.

The chain combines TRBV2 with TRBJ1-4; weak D call: TRBD1 (5 bases). The germline CDR1 and CDR2 sequences are SNHLY and FYNNEI. V gave up 2 bases and J gave up 3 bases, with 13 bases separating them. The length of the CDR3 is 16 residues. The CDR3 nucleotides read TGTGCCAGCAGTGAAAGGAACCCAGGGTCTAATGAAAAACTGTTTTTT. Translated: CASSERNPGSNEKLFF.

This rearrangement joins TRBV5-1 to TRBJ2-2; 16 bases are a match to TRBD2. Germline CDR1 SGHRS, CDR2 YFSETQ. V dropped 4 bases and J dropped 4; count of bases not matched to a gene: 7. CDR3 length: 18 amino acids. The CDR3 DNA reads as TGCGCCAGCAGCCCGGGACTAGCGGGGGGGCCGGGCACCGGGGAGCTGTTTTTT. Protein sequence: CASSPGLAGGPGTGELFF.

This clone was counted a few times. The chain is built from TRBV4-1 and TRBJ2-2, with 8 bases that match TRBD2. This CDR3 has 17 amino acids. CDR1 is MGHRA and CDR2 is YSYEKL in the germline V gene. V trimming: 1 base; J trimming: 4 bases; junction bases outside the gene matches: 8. CDR3 DNA sequence: TGCGCCAGCAGCCAAGTCGATCTCGGACTAGCCACCGGGGAGCTGTTTTTT. Amino acids: CASSQVDLGLATGELFF.

The DNA of the CDR3 is TGCGCCAGCCTTAGAGGCACCCGGGGGGGCAGCGGAGATACGCAGTATTTT. Translating it yields CASLRGTRGGSGDTQYF. This rearrangement joins TRBV5-1 to TRBJ2-3, with 8 bases aligning to TRBD2. Germline assignment: CDR1 SGHRS and CDR2 YFSETQ. Trimming at V came to 7 bases and at J to 5 bases, leaving 18 bases not matched to a gene. This CDR3 is 17 amino acids long.

The chain links TRBV3-1 (or the pseudogene TRBV3-2) to TRBJ1-1; the D is unclear. Trimming took 2 bases from V and 8 from J, leaving 9 bases between them. Germline loops: CDR1 LGHDT, CDR2 YNNKEL (reference sequence). The CDR3 sequence is 12 residues long. The CDR3 protein is CASSQLYREAFF. As DNA, the CDR3 is TGTGCCAGCAGCCAATTGTATAGAGAAGCTTTCTTT.

This chain joins TRBV19 and TRBJ2-5; D gene ambiguous. The CDR3 is 11 residues long. The germline V and J ends were trimmed by 7 bases and 4 bases, with 7 bases remaining between them. The V gene's germline CDR1 is LNHDA and CDR2 SQIVND (reference sequence). The CDR3 is CASTQAETQYF. The DNA for the CDR3 is TGTGCCAGTACGCAGGCAGAGACCCAGTACTTC.

This rearrangement joins TRBV5-6 to TRBJ1-2; 7 nucleotides align to TRBD1. With 2 bases clipped from V and 3 bases from J, the junction kept 4 bases outside the gene matches. The CDR3 contains 14 residues. CDR1 and CDR2 from the germline V gene are SGHDT and YYEEEE. This chain's CDR3 is CASSFGTEDYGYTF. The CDR3 bases are TGTGCCAGCAGCTTTGGGACAGAGGACTATGGCTACACCTTC.

Many counts were recorded for this clone. The rearrangement uses TRBV2 and TRBJ1-4; D unclear. The CDR3 length is 15 residues. V lost 2 bases and J 5 bases, leaving 12 bases between the germline ends. In germline, CDR1 is SNHLY, CDR2 FYNNEI. Here the CDR3 DNA reads TGTGCCAGCAGTGAATTCGTTGAGGGAAATGAAAAACTGTTTTTT. It encodes CASSEFVEGNEKLFF.

V and J are TRBV3-1 (or the pseudogene TRBV3-2) and TRBJ2-7; no definite D call. This CDR3 contains 11 residues. Germline CDR1 reads LGHDT; CDR2 reads YNNKEL (reference sequence). Trimming removed 5 bases from V and 6 bases from J, with 8 bases in between. CDR3 sequence: CASSGRSEQYF. The CDR3 DNA is TGTGCCAGCAGCGGCAGAAGCGAGCAGTACTTC.

The genes are TRBV30 and TRBJ1-5; no reliable D call. Between the trimmed V and J ends, which lost 2 bases and 0 bases, there was a span of 14 bases. Germline lookup yields CDR1 GTSNPN and CDR2 SVGIG (reference sequence). This CDR3 spans 16 amino acids. The DNA for the CDR3 is TGTGCCTGGAGTACCCCAGCGGGTTATAGCAATCAGCCCCAGCATTTT. Translation: CAWSTPAGYSNQPQHF.

The rearrangement uses TRBV9 and TRBJ2-1, with 13 bases identical to TRBD2. The CDR3 is 17 residues long. J lost 7 bases, V lost 3 bases, and 10 bases had no gene match. CDR1 SGDLS and CDR2 YYNGEE come from the germline V gene. DNA for the CDR3: TGTGCCAGCAGCGACCGACTAGCGGGGGGCTATGAGAATGAGCAGTTCTTC. This gives the protein CASSDRLAGGYENEQFF.

The chain combines TRBV10-1 with TRBJ1-2; 10 positions match TRBD1. Germline CDR1 and CDR2: WNHNN and SYGVQD (reference sequence). The CDR3 sequence is 14 residues long. The V gene end was trimmed by 3 bases and the J gene end by 5 bases; junction bases not matched to a gene: 3. CDR3 nucleotides: TGCGCCAGCAGTGACCGGACAGGGGGGTATGGCTACACCTTC. Protein sequence: CASSDRTGGYGYTF.

V and J are TRBV7-3 and TRBJ2-3; 15 bases agree with TRBD2. The trim removed 5 bases at V and 4 bases at J, leaving 13 bases unmatched. The germline CDR1 and CDR2 sequences are SGHTA and FQGTGA. CDR3 length equals 19 residues. CDR3 in amino acids: CASSSRTSGGAFKSDTQYF. CDR3 coding DNA: TGTGCCAGCAGCAGCAGGACTAGCGGGGGGGCATTCAAATCAGATACGCAGTATTTT.

V usage is TRBV4-2 and J usage is TRBJ2-7, with 11 positions matching TRBD1. V was pared by 0 bases and J by 2 bases, with 3 bases of the junction left unmatched. Germline lookup yields CDR1 LGHNA and CDR2 YNFKEQ. CDR3 size: 16 residues. The CDR3 protein is CASSQERGQGAYEQYF. Here the CDR3 DNA reads TGTGCCAGCAGCCAAGAAAGGGGACAGGGGGCCTACGAGCAGTACTTC.

This clone is a singleton in its sample. V and J are TRBV19 and TRBJ1-2; TRBD1 agrees at 7 bases. Germline assignment: CDR1 LNHDA and CDR2 SQIVND (reference sequence). The CDR3 extends over 18 amino acids. Trimming removed 5 bases from V and 1 base from J; junction bases left unmatched: 16. The CDR3 sequence: CASSPYRGTEAFNYGYTF. The CDR3 DNA reads TGTGCCAGTAGTCCCTACAGGGGAACAGAGGCGTTTAACTATGGCTACACCTTC.

V and J are TRBV10-3 and TRBJ2-5, with 8 bases fitting TRBD2. V gave up 8 bases and J gave up 4 bases; unmatched junction bases: 0. The CDR3 consists of 11 residues. CDR1 is ENHRY and CDR2 is SYGVKD in the germline V gene. CDR3 DNA sequence: TGTGCCATCCGGGAGGGAGAGACCCAGTACTTC. This gives the protein CAIREGETQYF.

The J gene is TRBJ1-5, the V gene TRBV2; D remains unclear. The CDR3 has 13 amino acids. Germline assignment: CDR1 SNHLY and CDR2 FYNNEI. The V end lost 5 bases, the J end lost 0 bases, and 5 bases lay between the germline ends. DNA for the CDR3: TGTGCCAGCAGTATGTATAGCAATCAGCCCCAGCATTTT. This codes for CASSMYSNQPQHF.

The chain has TRBV18 and TRBJ2-5; tentative D call: TRBD1 (6 bases). From germline, CDR1 is KGHSH and CDR2 LQKENI. This CDR3 has 15 amino acids. Trimming took 1 base from V and 4 from J, leaving 13 bases between them. As DNA, the CDR3 is TGTGCCAGCTCACCACTGTCAGGGGTTGGAGAGACCCAGTACTTC. Its translation: CASSPLSGVGETQYF. Together with reference TRBV18 and TRBJ2-5, the CDR3 gives the full variable domain: NAGVMQNPRHLVRRRGQEARLRCSPMKGHSHVYWYRQLPEEGLKFMVYLQKENIIDESGMPKERFSAEFPKEGPSILRIQQVVRGDSAAYFCASSPLSGVGETQYFGPGTRLLVL.

This chain joins TRBV6-4 and TRBJ1-1; D may be TRBD1 (6 bases). CDR1 MRHNA and CDR2 SNTAGT come from the germline V gene. V was shortened by 4 bases and J by 3 bases, with 9 bases between the two germline ends. The CDR3 extends over 13 amino acids. CDR3 sequence reads: CASSVEGDTEAFF. CDR3 DNA sequence: TGTGCCAGCAGTGTAGAGGGGGACACTGAAGCTTTCTTT.

This clone was seen once. CDR3 DNA sequence: TGTGCCAGCAGCGGGACAAATCCTGCCGAAAAACTGTTTTTT. It specifies CASSGTNPAEKLFF. The chain has TRBV2 and TRBJ1-4; weak D call: TRBD1 (6 bases). This CDR3 is built from 14 residues. V lost 6 bases to trimming and J lost 8 bases, with 16 bases between them. Looked up from germline, CDR1 is SNHLY and CDR2 is FYNNEI.

The chain links TRBV29-1 to TRBJ2-3, with D tentatively TRBD1 (6 bases). Germline CDR1 and CDR2: SQVTM and ANQGSEA. Trimming cost V 0 bases and J 4 bases, with 17 bases left between them. The CDR3 runs to 16 residues. CDR3 protein: CSVEDSWTEGPDTQYF. In DNA form, the CDR3 reads TGCAGCGTTGAAGATAGTTGGACAGAAGGGCCAGATACGCAGTATTTT.

V gene TRBV7-9 combines with J gene TRBJ2-5; 9 bases line up with TRBD1. With 4 bases clipped from V and 3 bases from J, the junction kept 3 bases outside the gene matches. Germline values: CDR1 SEHNR, CDR2 FQNEAQ (reference sequence). This CDR3 contains 14 residues. The CDR3 bases are TGTGCCAGCAGCTCCGACAGGGGGGAAGAGACCCAGTACTTC. Residues: CASSSDRGEETQYF.

This chain uses TRBV3-1 (or the pseudogene TRBV3-2) with TRBJ2-2; D gene ambiguous. This CDR3 spans 14 amino acids. The V end lost 1 base, the J end lost 5 bases, and 8 bases lay between the germline ends. Germline-derived CDR1 and CDR2 are LGHDT and YNNKEL (reference sequence). The CDR3 protein is CASSQVVGTGELFF. The CDR3 nucleotides read TGTGCCAGCAGCCAAGTAGTCGGGACCGGGGAGCTGTTTTTT.

The chain links TRBV6-5 to TRBJ1-2; D remains ambiguous. The germline gives CDR1 MNHEY, CDR2 SVGAGI. The germline V and J ends were trimmed by 7 bases and 4 bases, with 13 bases remaining between them. This CDR3 has 13 residues. The CDR3: CASINPVLYGYTF. CDR3 DNA sequence: TGTGCCAGCATTAACCCCGTACTCTATGGCTACACCTTC.

The J gene is TRBJ1-1, the V gene TRBV3-1 (or the pseudogene TRBV3-2); unclear D gene. The CDR3 runs 13 residues. Deletions cut 0 bases from V and 3 bases from J, with 5 bases between. Per the germline V gene, CDR1 is LGHDT and CDR2 is YNNKEL (reference sequence). The CDR3 DNA sequence: TGTGCCAGCAGCCAAGAGGACTACACTGAAGCTTTCTTT. Encoded protein: CASSQEDYTEAFF.

V and J are TRBV11-3 and TRBJ2-1; D uncertain. With 1 base removed from V and 6 bases from J, the gap between germline ends came to 13 bases. This CDR3 spans 15 amino acids. The germline V gene has CDR1 SGHNT and CDR2 YENEEA. CDR3 sequence reads: CASSLGQASGNEQFF. The CDR3 DNA follows: TGTGCCAGCAGCTTAGGGCAGGCTTCTGGCAATGAGCAGTTCTTC.

This chain connects TRBV4-2 to TRBJ1-2, with TRBD1 identical over 7 bases. Germline V gives CDR1 LGHNA, CDR2 YNFKEQ. The V and J ends lost 6 bases and 2 bases, in that order; junction bases with no gene match: 6. The CDR3 loop spans 14 amino acids. The CDR3 protein is CASRGRGGNYGYTF. CDR3 coding DNA: TGTGCCAGCAGGGGGCGAGGGGGCAACTATGGCTACACCTTC.

The rearrangement links TRBV21-1 to TRBJ1-2; the table's D gene call, TRBD1, was not cross checked with the DNA. TRBV21-1 is noted as a pseudogene. The CDR3 is made up of 14 amino acids. The CDR3 DNA sequence: TGTGCCAGCAGCAATAGGCAGGGCGACTATGGCTACACCTTC. It specifies CASSNRQGDYGYTF.

This clone was counted between two and nine times. This sequence joins TRBV2 and TRBJ2-2, with D possibly matching TRBD2 (5 bases). The CDR3 consists of 15 residues. Trimming shortened V by 1 base and J by 6 bases, and 12 bases separated the two germline ends. Germline CDR1 and CDR2: SNHLY and FYNNEI. CDR3 sequence: CASSEGGNGAGELFF. CDR3 DNA sequence: TGTGCCAGCAGTGAAGGAGGGAACGGCGCCGGGGAGCTGTTTTTT.

This chain uses TRBV19 with TRBJ1-6; D is unresolved. Germline values: CDR1 LNHDA, CDR2 SQIVND (reference sequence). The V gene lost 9 bases and the J gene lost 7 bases, with 10 bases spanning the gap. This CDR3 is built from 12 residues. CDR3 DNA: TGTGCCAGGGGTCCTAGGAATTCACCCCTCCACTTT. This codes for CARGPRNSPLHF.

This clone was detected a few times. CDR3 in amino acids: CASSTSRQGAGGELFF. CDR3 bases: TGTGCCAGCAGCACATCAAGACAGGGGGCAGGCGGGGAGCTGTTTTTT. This rearrangement joins TRBV14 to TRBJ2-2, with 10 bases identical to TRBD1. The CDR3 runs 16 residues. The J segment lost 7 bases and the V segment lost 5 bases, leaving 10 bases of the junction unmatched. Germline assignment: CDR1 SGHDN and CDR2 FVKESK.